The clone carrying this T cell receptor beta chain was recorded many times. Its specificity is unknown. Transcripts of RNA were the source for amplifying TCR beta CDR3 regions. RT-PCR in the first round used HTBI primers; a second-round multiplex PCR followed. A single record per CDR3 protein comes from TCRdb applying MiXCR to the multiplex PCR reads. Of around 470,000 distinct CDR3 sequences in the sample, about 15% were seen once. This specimen belongs to a study of Graves' ophthalmopathy and Graves' hyperthyroidism. Study context: Peripheral blood sampling occurred at initial diagnosis, before any treatment. Study outcomes and limitations: In predicting ophthalmopathy progression, the model reached roughly 71% sensitivity and roughly 75% specificity. Most clonotypes expanded in thyroid above 0.001 frequency were present in blood too.

The source of the PBMCs was roughly 10 ml of fresh peripheral blood. Germline lookup yields CDR1 SGHTA and CDR2 FQGTGA. The CDR3 totals 13 residues. Trimming left V 4 bases short and J 7 bases short, with 14 bases between. The chain carries TRBV7-3 and TRBJ2-7; D is tentatively TRBD1 or TRBD2 (6 bases each). The TCR comes from a woman aged 25 to 39 with Graves' ophthalmopathy. The sample comprised blood. The CDR3 sequence: CASSSNGGQEQYF. Here the CDR3 DNA reads TGTGCCAGCAGCTCTAATGGGGGGCAGGAGCAGTACTTC.